This TCR beta chain was obtained from a study of cytomegalovirus exposure and HLA in healthy donors. General observations from the study: For most TCR beta V segments, an earlier analysis put the productive rate at about 87% or about 30% of the time. Cytomegalovirus status was reportedly diagnosed by the classifier with high specificity and sensitivity. A missense variant in DCLRE1C was later tied to TCR beta V- and J-gene trimming.

V was trimmed by 1 base and J by 0 bases, leaving 6 bases between them. CDR1 is SGHAT and CDR2 is FQDESV in the germline V gene (reference sequence). The CDR3 is made up of 14 amino acids. 13 Jbeta primers and 60 Vbeta primers were used for the PCR. The assay was immunoSEQ multiplex PCR, and TCRdb's table has in-frame clones only and misses some. The sample records about 160,000 clones, over 70% being singletons. With regard to this clone: Its antigen remains unknown.

The chain uses TRBV11-1 and TRBJ2-5; no firm D call. The receptor was derived from a woman aged 40 to 55 in good health and CMV-seropositive. The sequencing sample was made of PBMCs. The CDR3 DNA is TGTGCCAGCAGCTTAGGCCAGTACCAAGAGACCCAGTACTTC. Translation gives CASSLGQYQETQYF.